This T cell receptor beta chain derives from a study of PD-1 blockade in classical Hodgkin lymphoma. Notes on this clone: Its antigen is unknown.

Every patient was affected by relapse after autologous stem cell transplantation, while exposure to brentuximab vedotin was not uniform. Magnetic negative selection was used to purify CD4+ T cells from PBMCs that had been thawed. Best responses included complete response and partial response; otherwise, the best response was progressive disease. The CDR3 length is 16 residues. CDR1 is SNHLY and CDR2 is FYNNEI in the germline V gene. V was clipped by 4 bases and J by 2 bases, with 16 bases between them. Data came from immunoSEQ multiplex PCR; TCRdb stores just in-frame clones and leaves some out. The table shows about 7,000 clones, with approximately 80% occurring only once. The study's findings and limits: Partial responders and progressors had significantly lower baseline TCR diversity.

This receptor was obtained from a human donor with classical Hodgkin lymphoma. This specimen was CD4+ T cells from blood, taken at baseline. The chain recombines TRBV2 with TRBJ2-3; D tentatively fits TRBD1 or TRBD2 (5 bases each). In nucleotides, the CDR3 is TGTGCCAGCAGTGGGCAGGGACGAGGTCCCACAGATACGCAGTATTTT. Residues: CASSGQGRGPTDTQYF.